These 7 T cell receptor beta chains originate from one sample sequenced in a study of CD8+CD57+ T cells in acquired aplastic anemia. Profiles of TCR beta VDJ and CDR3 were generated from a genomic DNA template. TCRdb re-called the reads through MiXCR, storing one row per CDR3 protein. Altogether 250,000 or so distinct CDR3 sequences are present, around half being singletons, with the ten largest covering 7.8%. The sequenced patients had an expansion of CD8+CD57+ cells seen by flow cytometry. The specimen was sorted CD4+, CD8+, or CD8+CD57+ T cells (not recorded which) from PBMCs. These receptors were taken from a human donor with aplastic anemia.

Ten or more counts support this clonotype. The rearrangement joins TRBV7-6 to TRBJ1-3, with a tentative D call TRBD1 (6 bases). The V end lost 4 bases, the J end lost 5 bases, and 15 bases lay between the germline ends. Germline V gives CDR1 SGHVS, CDR2 FNYEAQ. The CDR3 totals 15 residues. The CDR3 DNA reads TGTGCCAGCAGCTCCCGGGACACGGGGAGAAACACCATATATTTT. Translating gives CASSSRDTGRNTIYF.

The V and J genes are TRBV3-1 and TRBJ1-6; TRBD1 is a possible D gene (5 bases). CDR1 and CDR2 from the germline V gene are LGHDT and YNNKEL (reference sequence). Trimming removed 1 base from V and 0 bases from J, with 16 bases in between. This CDR3 is built from 19 residues. The CDR3 coding sequence is TGTGCCAGCAGCCAAGTGTCGGGACTCCAGAGCTCCTATAATTCACCCCTCCACTTT. It codes for CASSQVSGLQSSYNSPLHF.

V gene TRBV6-4 combines with J gene TRBJ2-3, with D possibly being TRBD2 (5 bases). Germline-derived CDR1 and CDR2 are MRHNA and SNTAGT. The V end lost 2 bases, the J end lost 2 bases, and 17 bases lay between the germline ends. This CDR3 has 17 residues. The CDR3 bases are TGTGCCAGCAGTGACGGCCCGCTTGCGGGCCACACAGATACGCAGTATTTT. Protein sequence: CASSDGPLAGHTDTQYF.

This clonotype was seen many times. The chain is built from TRBV4-3 and TRBJ1-1; D gene uncertain. Germline CDR1 is LGHNA and CDR2 is YSLEER. This CDR3 is built from 13 residues. The V and J ends lost 0 bases and 6 bases respectively, with 8 bases between them. The CDR3 DNA reads as TGCGCCAGCAGCCAAGATAGGCTCGCTGAAGCTTTCTTT. Protein sequence: CASSQDRLAEAFF.

There are many counts of this clonotype. Here the CDR3 reads CASSESYPRGKPQHF. Written as DNA, the CDR3 is TGCGCCAGCAGTGAGTCGTATCCCCGAGGGAAGCCCCAGCATTTT. The J gene is TRBJ1-5, the V gene TRBV10-2; unclear D gene. This CDR3 contains 15 residues. Germline CDR1 WSHSY, CDR2 SAAADI. V shed 0 bases and J shed 8 bases, with 14 bases lying between them.

The chain couples TRBV2 to TRBJ2-7, with no clear D. The CDR3 consists of 13 residues. Trimming removed 4 bases at V and 4 bases at J, with 11 bases between. Germline V lookup: CDR1 SNHLY, CDR2 FYNNEI. The CDR3 DNA sequence: TGTGCCAGCAGTGTACAGAATGGGTACGAGCAGTACTTC. Translating gives CASSVQNGYEQYF.

This clonotype showed up many times. This chain uses TRBV4-3 with TRBJ2-3; D is unresolved. Germline-derived CDR1 and CDR2 are LGHNA and YSLEER. CDR3 length: 12 residues. V was clipped by 3 bases and J by 3 bases, with 4 bases between them. CDR3 sequence: CASSHMTDTQYF. In DNA form, the CDR3 reads TGCGCCAGCAGCCACATGACAGATACGCAGTATTTT.